This T cell receptor beta chain was profiled in a study of T cell changes during pregnancy in multiple sclerosis. This CDR3 is 18 amino acids long. From germline, CDR1 is SGHDN and CDR2 FVKESK. With V trimmed by 3 bases and J by 6 bases, 20 bases remained unmatched. The protocol was immunoSEQ multiplex PCR, while the TCRdb copy is restricted to in-frame clones and leaves out a portion. The table shows about 81,000 clones, with 90% to 95% occurring only once. This clone has just one count. This specimen was peripheral blood, taken in the third trimester of pregnancy. The receptor was isolated from a female donor in good health, enrolled as a control in a pregnancy study. The chain has TRBV14 and TRBJ2-7; 7 bases are a match to TRBD1. The CDR3 sequence is CASSQNRGGLISHSEQYF. The CDR3 DNA reads TGTGCCAGCAGCCAGAACAGGGGCGGACTCATATCACACTCCGAGCAGTACTTC. Variable domain in full (rest from reference TRBV14 and TRBJ2-7): EAGVTQFPSHSVIEKGQTVTLRCDPISGHDNLYWYRRVMGKEIKFLLHFVKESKQDESGMPNNRFLAERTGGTYSTLKVQPAELEDSGVYFCASSQNRGGLISHSEQYFGPGTRLTVT.